This T cell receptor beta chain is drawn from a study of cytomegalovirus exposure and HLA in healthy donors. To note about this clone: Other DNA sequences from this sample encode an identical CDR3 as well.

The study ran its PCR with 60 Vbeta and 13 Jbeta primers. The data were produced by immunoSEQ multiplex PCR, yet TCRdb's version contains in-frame clones alone and is incomplete. The sample has about 190,000 clones, around 85% seen once. The CDR3 has 13 residues. V was pared by 3 bases and J by 1 base, with 6 bases between. The germline gives CDR1 MNHEY, CDR2 SMNVEV (reference sequence). The sequencing input was PBMCs. The receptor comes from a man between 40 and 49 years old in good health and CMV-seropositive. The V gene is TRBV27, the J gene TRBJ1-1, with TRBD1 as a possible D gene (5 bases). The CDR3 nucleotides are TGTGCCAGCAGTTTGGGGGGGAACACTGAAGCTTTCTTT. Its translation: CASSLGGNTEAFF.